This TCR beta chain is drawn from a study of radiation and T cells in renal cell carcinoma. Study observations and caveats: Without pretreatment biopsies, baseline tumor clonotype presence was undetermined.

Worth noting for this clone: Its antigen is unknown.

The V end was cut by 0 bases, the J end by 0 bases, with 10 bases between. This CDR3 is built from 16 residues. In germline, CDR1 is SGDLS, CDR2 YYNGEE. The method was immunoSEQ multiplex PCR; TCRdb's version includes in-frame clones alone and lacks a portion of them. The table records fewer than 200,000 clones, roughly nine tenths of them present only once. Time point given: blood 4 weeks post-SBRT, at nephrectomy. The treatment here: 15 Gy SBRT to primary tumor, nephrectomy 4 weeks later. The clonotype was recovered from a woman between 45 and 65 years old with renal cell carcinoma. Sequenced material: blood, taken from a patient whose treatment included radiotherapy and nephrectomy. The gene calls are TRBV9 and TRBJ1-3; TRBD1 is a possible D gene (5 bases). CDR3 nucleotides: TGTGCCAGCAGCGTAGCTCAGGGCAGCTCTGGAAACACCATATATTTT. Amino acid sequence: CASSVAQGSSGNTIYF.